This T cell receptor beta chain appears in the sequencing data of a study of blood T cell repertoires in COVID-19. Overall study: The analysed material was cDNA or gDNA that came from T cells, B-cell-depleted T cells, or PBMCs.

Patients in Seattle were enrolled during active infection, then followed longitudinally. V dropped 4 bases and J dropped 4; count of bases not matched to a gene: 11. The CDR3 spans 16 residues. Generated by immunoSEQ multiplex PCR, the TCRdb table keeps only in-frame clones and is missing some. This table holds 55,000 to 75,000 clones, 80% to 85% found once. The clonotype comes from an elderly man with COVID-19, enrolled during active disease. The V and J genes are TRBV5-3 and TRBJ1-5, with 7 bases identical to TRBD1. TRBV5-3 is recorded as an ORF, its role being uncertain. The sample was peripheral blood. CDR3 in amino acids: CARSPPFETGNQPQHF. The CDR3 nucleotides are TGTGCCAGAAGCCCCCCGTTCGAGACAGGGAATCAGCCCCAGCATTTT.